This TCR beta chain appears in the sequencing data of a study of cytomegalovirus exposure and HLA in healthy donors. The study, taken as a whole, reports: Per published reports, the classifier diagnosed cytomegalovirus status with high specificity and sensitivity. Among CMV-associated TCR beta chains, most appeared HLA-restricted in a later analysis.

Vbeta (60) and Jbeta (13) primers were used in the PCR. Produced via immunoSEQ multiplex PCR; TCRdb's table is partial and in-frame only. The repertoire holds about 120,000 clones, with roughly 60% as singletons. A remark on this clone: Antigen: not known.

CDR1 SGHTA and CDR2 FQGNSA come from the germline V gene. This CDR3 has 13 residues. Trimming shortened V by 3 bases and J by 2 bases, and 8 bases separated the two germline ends. The sequencing input was PBMCs. This clonotype was obtained from a man aged 40-50 years in good health and CMV-seropositive. V usage is TRBV7-2 and J usage is TRBJ2-7; D unclear. The CDR3 loop is CASSFAVTYEQYF. The CDR3 DNA reads as TGTGCCAGCAGCTTTGCGGTTACCTACGAGCAGTACTTC.